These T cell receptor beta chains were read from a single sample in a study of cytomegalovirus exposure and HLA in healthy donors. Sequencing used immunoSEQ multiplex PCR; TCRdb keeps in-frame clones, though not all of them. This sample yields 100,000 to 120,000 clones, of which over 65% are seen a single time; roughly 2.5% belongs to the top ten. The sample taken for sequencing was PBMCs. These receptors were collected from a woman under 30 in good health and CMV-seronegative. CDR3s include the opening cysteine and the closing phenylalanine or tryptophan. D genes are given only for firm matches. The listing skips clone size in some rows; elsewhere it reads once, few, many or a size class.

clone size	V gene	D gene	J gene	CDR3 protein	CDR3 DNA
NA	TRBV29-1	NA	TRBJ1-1	CSVMGRMNTEAFF	TGCAGCGTCATGGGGAGGATGAACACTGAAGCTTTCTTT
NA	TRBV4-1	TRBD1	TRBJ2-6	CASSQQGATGANVLTF	TGCGCCAGCAGCCAGCAGGGGGCGACGGGGGCCAACGTCCTGACTTTC
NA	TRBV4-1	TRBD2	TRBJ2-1	CASSQKAASGRGDEQFF	TGCGCCAGCAGCCAAAAAGCGGCTAGCGGGAGAGGCGATGAGCAGTTCTTC
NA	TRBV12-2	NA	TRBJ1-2	CASRFHFHGDWGYTF	TGTGCAAGTCGCTTTCACTTCCACGGAGATTGGGGCTACACCTTC
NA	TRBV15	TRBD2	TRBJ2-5	CATSRVGPLASGGRYQETQYF	TGTGCCACCAGCAGAGTAGGCCCTTTGGCTAGCGGGGGTCGGTACCAAGAGACCCAGTACTTC
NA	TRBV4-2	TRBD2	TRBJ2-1	CASSQAALAGYEQFF	TGTGCCAGCAGCCAAGCCGCGCTAGCGGGATATGAGCAGTTCTTC
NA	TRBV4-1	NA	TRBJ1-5	CASSQDGTANQPQHF	TGCGCCAGCAGCCAAGATGGTACAGCAAATCAGCCCCAGCATTTT
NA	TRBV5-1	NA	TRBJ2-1	CASSLSGGSYNEQFF	TGCGCCAGCAGCTTGTCAGGGGGGTCCTACAATGAGCAGTTCTTC
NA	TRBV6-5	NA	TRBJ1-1	CASTGQPSNTEAFF	TGTGCCAGCACCGGACAGCCATCGAACACTGAAGCTTTCTTT
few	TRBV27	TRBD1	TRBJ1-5	CASSLLSGTGSNQPQHF	TGTGCCAGCAGCCTCCTCTCCGGGACAGGAAGCAATCAGCCCCAGCATTTT
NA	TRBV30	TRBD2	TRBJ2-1	CAWGRDYQFF	TGTGCCTGGGGCCGGGACTACCAGTTCTTC
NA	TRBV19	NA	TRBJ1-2	CASSILARVFASGYTF	TGTGCCAGTAGTATCTTGGCCAGGGTGTTTGCTTCCGGCTACACCTTC
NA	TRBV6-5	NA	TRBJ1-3	CASRSGWAGNTIYF	TGTGCCAGCAGGTCGGGATGGGCTGGAAACACCATATATTTT
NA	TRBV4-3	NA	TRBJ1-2	CASSQEGVAPSYGYTF	TGCGCCAGCAGCCAAGAAGGGGTCGCGCCATCCTATGGCTACACCTTC
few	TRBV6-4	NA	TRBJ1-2	CASSDSEGGDGYTF	TGTGCCAGCAGTGACTCGGAAGGGGGGGATGGCTACACCTTC
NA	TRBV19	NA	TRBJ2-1	CATSRAASSYNEQFF	TGTGCCACCAGCAGGGCGGCGAGCTCCTACAATGAGCAGTTCTTC
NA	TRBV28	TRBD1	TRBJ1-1	CASRADRVEAFF	TGTGCCAGCCGCGCGGACAGGGTTGAAGCTTTCTTT
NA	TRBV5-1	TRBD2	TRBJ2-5	CASSPTGLAETQYF	TGCGCCAGCAGCCCTACGGGACTAGCGGAGACCCAGTACTTC
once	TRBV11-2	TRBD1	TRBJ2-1	CASSLVPGGNEQFF	TGTGCCAGCAGCTTAGTCCCAGGGGGCAATGAGCAGTTCTTC
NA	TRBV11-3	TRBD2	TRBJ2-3	CASSYGGFTDTQYF	TGTGCCAGCAGCTACGGGGGGTTCACAGATACGCAGTATTTT
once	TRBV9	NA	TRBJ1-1	CASSVGHLNTEAFF	TGTGCCAGCAGCGTCGGACACCTGAACACTGAAGCTTTCTTT
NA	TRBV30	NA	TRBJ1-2	CAWRQAGRNGYTF	TGTGCCTGGAGGCAGGCAGGGCGGAATGGCTACACCTTC
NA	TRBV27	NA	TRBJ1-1	CASSLQGLNTEAFF	TGTGCCAGCAGTTTACAGGGGTTGAACACTGAAGCTTTCTTT
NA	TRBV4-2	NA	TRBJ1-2	CASSQDVGSYYGYTF	TGTGCCAGCAGCCAAGATGTCGGGTCCTACTATGGCTACACCTTC
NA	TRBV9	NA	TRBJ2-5	CASSVDEGGPGETQYF	TGTGCCAGCAGCGTAGATGAGGGGGGGCCTGGAGAGACCCAGTACTTC
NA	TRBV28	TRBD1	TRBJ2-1	CASSSLRQGVLNEQFF	TGTGCCAGCAGTTCCCTGAGGCAGGGGGTACTGAATGAGCAGTTCTTC
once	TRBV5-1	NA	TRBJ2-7	CASSLMSYEQYF	TGCGCCAGCAGCTTAATGTCCTACGAGCAGTACTTC
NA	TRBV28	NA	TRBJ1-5	CASSFRARFDQPQHF	TGTGCCAGCAGTTTCCGAGCCCGATTCGATCAGCCCCAGCATTTT
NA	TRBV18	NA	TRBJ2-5	CASSPRASETQYF	TGTGCCAGCTCACCACGCGCATCAGAGACCCAGTACTTC
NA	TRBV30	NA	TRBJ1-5	CAWSVRGGGRNQPQHF	TGTGCCTGGAGTGTACGAGGAGGAGGACGCAATCAGCCCCAGCATTTT
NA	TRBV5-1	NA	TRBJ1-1	CASSLKWAPNTEAFF	TGCGCCAGCAGCTTAAAATGGGCACCGAACACTGAAGCTTTCTTT
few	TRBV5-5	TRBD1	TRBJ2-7	CASSLEAGQVTYEQYF	TGTGCCAGCAGCCTAGAGGCGGGACAGGTGACCTACGAGCAGTACTTC
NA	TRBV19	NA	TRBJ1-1	CASSIGSGRVNTEAFF	TGTGCCAGTAGTATAGGGTCCGGGAGAGTGAACACTGAAGCTTTCTTT
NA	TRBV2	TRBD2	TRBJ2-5	CASSDVLAGQETQYF	TGTGCCAGCAGTGACGTTTTAGCGGGACAAGAGACCCAGTACTTC
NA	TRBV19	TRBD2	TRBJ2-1	CASSLAGVNNEQFF	TGTGCCAGCTCACTAGCGGGAGTAAACAATGAGCAGTTCTTC
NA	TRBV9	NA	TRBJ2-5	CATAAGSQETQYF	TGTGCCACCGCGGCGGGGTCCCAAGAGACCCAGTACTTC
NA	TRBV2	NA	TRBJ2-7	CASSDPLAGNEQYF	TGTGCCAGCAGTGACCCGTTGGCAGGGAACGAGCAGTACTTC
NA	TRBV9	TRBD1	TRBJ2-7	CASSVAGTGAYEQYF	TGTGCCAGCAGCGTAGCTGGGACAGGGGCCTACGAGCAGTACTTC
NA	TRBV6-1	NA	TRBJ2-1	CASSPGWSYNEQFF	TGTGCCAGCAGCCCAGGGTGGTCCTACAATGAGCAGTTCTTC
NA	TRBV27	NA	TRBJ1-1	CASRWVRDTEAFF	TGTGCCAGCAGATGGGTTCGGGACACTGAAGCTTTCTTT
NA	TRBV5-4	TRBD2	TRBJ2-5	CASSLGGGLETQYF	TGTGCCAGCAGCTTGGGGGGAGGGTTAGAGACCCAGTACTTC
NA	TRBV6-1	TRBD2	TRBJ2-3	CASSEVTGGADTQYF	TGTGCCAGCAGTGAAGTTACGGGAGGAGCAGATACGCAGTATTTT
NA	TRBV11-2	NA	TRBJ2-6	CASSLVPLSGANVLTF	TGTGCCAGCAGCTTAGTTCCGTTATCTGGGGCCAACGTCCTGACTTTC
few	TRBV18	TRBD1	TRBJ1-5	CASSPGQSNQPQHF	TGTGCCAGCTCACCGGGACAGAGCAATCAGCCCCAGCATTTT
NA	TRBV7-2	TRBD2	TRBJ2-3	CASSLATGEGSDTQYF	TGTGCCAGCAGCTTAGCCACGGGGGAGGGCTCAGATACGCAGTATTTT
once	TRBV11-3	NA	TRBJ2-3	CASSLTNWYSTDTQYF	TGTGCCAGCAGCTTAACTAATTGGTACAGCACAGATACGCAGTATTTT
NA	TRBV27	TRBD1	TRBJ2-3	CARDRGRTDTQYF	TGTGCCAGAGACAGGGGTCGCACAGATACGCAGTATTTT
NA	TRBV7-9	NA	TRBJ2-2	CASSFSARAWAGELFF	TGTGCCAGCAGCTTTAGTGCGCGGGCTTGGGCCGGGGAGCTGTTTTTT
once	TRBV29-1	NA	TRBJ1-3	CSVAGLASPTTIYF	TGCAGCGTCGCAGGGCTCGCAAGTCCTACCACCATATATTTT
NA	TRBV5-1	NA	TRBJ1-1	CASTPQVSMNTEAFF	TGCGCCAGCACCCCCCAGGTGAGTATGAACACTGAAGCTTTCTTT
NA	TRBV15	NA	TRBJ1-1	CATSRDRFRAFF	TGTGCCACCAGCAGAGATCGTTTTCGGGCTTTCTTT
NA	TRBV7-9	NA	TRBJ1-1	CASSILGGGWDTEAFF	TGTGCCAGCAGTATCCTCGGGGGGGGGTGGGACACTGAAGCTTTCTTT
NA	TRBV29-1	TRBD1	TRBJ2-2	CSCNRDRYTGELFF	TGCAGCTGCAACCGGGACAGATACACCGGGGAGCTGTTTTTT
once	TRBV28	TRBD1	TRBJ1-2	CASSSQTGGTGYTF	TGTGCCAGCAGTAGCCAAACAGGGGGGACAGGCTACACCTTC
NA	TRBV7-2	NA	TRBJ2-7	CASSLEGGGPYEQYF	TGTGCCAGCAGCTTAGAGGGGGGAGGGCCCTACGAGCAGTACTTC
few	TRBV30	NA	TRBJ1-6	CAWSVYGTDDNSPLHF	TGTGCCTGGAGTGTCTATGGGACTGATGATAATTCACCCCTCCACTTT
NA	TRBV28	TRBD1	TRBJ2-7	CASSLSGTGPGKQYF	TGTGCCAGCAGTTTAAGTGGGACAGGCCCCGGGAAGCAGTACTTC
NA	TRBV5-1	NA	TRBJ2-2	CASSQLDTESGELFF	TGCGCCAGCAGCCAGCTGGACACGGAGTCCGGGGAGCTGTTTTTT
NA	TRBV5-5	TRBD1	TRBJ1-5	CASSPTGGNQPQHF	TGTGCCAGCAGCCCGACAGGGGGCAATCAGCCCCAGCATTTT
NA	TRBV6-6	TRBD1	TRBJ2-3	CASSPLDRGTDTQYF	TGTGCCAGCAGTCCCCTCGACAGGGGCACAGATACGCAGTATTTT